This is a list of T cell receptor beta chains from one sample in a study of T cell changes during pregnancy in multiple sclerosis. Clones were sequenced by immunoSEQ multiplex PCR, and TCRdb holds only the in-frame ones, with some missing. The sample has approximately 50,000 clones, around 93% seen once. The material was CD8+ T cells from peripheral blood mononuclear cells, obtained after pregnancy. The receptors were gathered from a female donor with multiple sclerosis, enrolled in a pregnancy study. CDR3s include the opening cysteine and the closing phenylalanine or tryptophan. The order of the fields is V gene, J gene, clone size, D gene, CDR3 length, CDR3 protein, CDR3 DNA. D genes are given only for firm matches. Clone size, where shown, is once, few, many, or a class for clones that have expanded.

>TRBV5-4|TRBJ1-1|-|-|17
CASSFNVGGGKNTEAFF
TGTGCCAGCAGCTTCAACGTCGGGGGGGGCAAGAACACTGAAGCTTTCTTT
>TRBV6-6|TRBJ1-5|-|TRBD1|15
CASSPGTVSNQPQHF
TGTGCCAGCAGCCCGGGGACAGTTAGCAATCAGCCCCAGCATTTT
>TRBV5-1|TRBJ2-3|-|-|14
CASSLEGVRDTQYF
TGCGCCAGCAGCTTGGAGGGGGTTCGGGATACGCAGTATTTT
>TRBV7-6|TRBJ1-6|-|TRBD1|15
CASSSQGASNSPLHF
TGTGCCAGCAGCTCACAGGGGGCCTCTAATTCACCCCTCCACTTT
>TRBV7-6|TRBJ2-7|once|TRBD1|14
CASSSPGQPYEQYF
TGTGCCAGCAGCTCCCCGGGACAGCCATACGAGCAGTACTTC
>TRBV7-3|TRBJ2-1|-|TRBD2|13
CASSSGLGDEQFF
TGTGCCAGCAGCTCCGGACTAGGCGATGAGCAGTTCTTC
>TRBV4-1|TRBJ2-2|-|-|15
CASSQVVQNTGELFF
TGCGCCAGCAGCCAAGTAGTCCAGAACACCGGGGAGCTGTTTTTT
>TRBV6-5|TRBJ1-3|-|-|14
CASSYSSQGNTIYF
TGTGCCAGCAGTTACTCGTCGCAGGGAAACACCATATATTTT
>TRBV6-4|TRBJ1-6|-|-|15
CASSDKTAGNSPLHF
TGTGCCAGCAGTGACAAGACAGCTGGCAATTCACCCCTCCACTTT
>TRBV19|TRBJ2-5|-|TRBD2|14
CASSHSGGQETQYF
TGTGCCAGTAGTCATTCGGGGGGGCAAGAGACCCAGTACTTC
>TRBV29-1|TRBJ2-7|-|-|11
CSVEDLYEQYF
TGCAGCGTTGAAGACCTCTACGAGCAGTACTTC
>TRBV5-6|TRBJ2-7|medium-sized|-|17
CASSGEIIGAPDYEQYF
TGTGCCAGCAGCGGGGAAATAATAGGGGCTCCGGACTACGAGCAGTACTTC
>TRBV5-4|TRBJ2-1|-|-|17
CASSLGDFRSSYNEQFF
TGTGCCAGCAGCTTGGGGGACTTCCGAAGCTCCTACAATGAGCAGTTCTTC
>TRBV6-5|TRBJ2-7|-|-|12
CASREGSHEQYF
TGTGCCAGCAGGGAGGGGTCCCACGAGCAGTACTTC
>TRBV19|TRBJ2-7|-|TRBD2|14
CASSATSGLYEQYF
TGTGCCAGTAGCGCGACTAGCGGCCTCTACGAGCAGTACTTC
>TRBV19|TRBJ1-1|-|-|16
CASSQPPGGRNTEAFF
TGTGCCAGTAGCCAACCCCCTGGGGGCAGGAACACTGAAGCTTTCTTT
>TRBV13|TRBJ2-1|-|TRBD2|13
CASSPGTSAEQFF
TGTGCCAGCAGCCCCGGGACTAGCGCTGAGCAGTTCTTC
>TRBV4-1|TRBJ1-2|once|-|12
CASSFQGNGYTF
TGCGCCAGCAGCTTCCAGGGGAATGGCTACACCTTC
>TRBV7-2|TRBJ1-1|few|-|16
CASRSGVDRQGEEAFF
TGTGCCAGCAGATCAGGGGTGGATAGGCAAGGGGAAGAAGCTTTCTTT
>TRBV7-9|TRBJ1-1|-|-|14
CASSRSQAGTEAFF
TGTGCCAGCAGCCGCAGCCAGGCGGGGACTGAAGCTTTCTTT
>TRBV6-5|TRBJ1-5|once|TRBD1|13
CASSYQGGGPQHF
TGTGCCAGCAGTTACCAGGGGGGAGGGCCCCAGCATTTT
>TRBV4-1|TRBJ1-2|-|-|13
CASSQDGYYGYTF
TGCGCCAGCAGCCAAGATGGCTACTATGGCTACACCTTC
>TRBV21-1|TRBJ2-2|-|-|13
CASSTGPNGELFF
TGTGCCAGCTCGACAGGGCCCAACGGGGAGCTGTTTTTT
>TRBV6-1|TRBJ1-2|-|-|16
CASSEIGLKGEGGYTF
TGTGCCAGCAGTGAGATCGGACTTAAGGGCGAAGGTGGCTACACCTTC
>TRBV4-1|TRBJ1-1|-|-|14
CASSQVGGWTEAFF
TGCGCCAGCAGCCAAGTCGGGGGGTGGACTGAAGCTTTCTTT
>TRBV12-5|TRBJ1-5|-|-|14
CASGPEGYNQPQHF
TGTGCTAGTGGTCCGGAGGGGTACAATCAGCCCCAGCATTTT
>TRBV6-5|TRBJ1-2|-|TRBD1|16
CASSWRDRGRDYGYTF
TGTGCCAGCAGTTGGCGGGACAGGGGGCGCGACTATGGCTACACCTTC
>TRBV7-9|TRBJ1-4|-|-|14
CASSHSGRGEKLFF
TGTGCCAGCAGCCACTCTGGACGGGGTGAAAAACTGTTTTTT
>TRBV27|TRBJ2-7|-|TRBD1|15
CASSLSGQGSHEQYF
TGTGCCAGCAGTTTATCTGGACAGGGGTCCCACGAGCAGTACTTC
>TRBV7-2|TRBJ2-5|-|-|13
CASSFFSQETQYF
TGTGCCAGCAGCTTCTTCAGTCAAGAGACCCAGTACTTC
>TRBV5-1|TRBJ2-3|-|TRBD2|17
CASSSRTSGGSTDTQYF
TGCGCCAGCAGCTCCCGGACTAGCGGGGGCAGCACAGATACGCAGTATTTT
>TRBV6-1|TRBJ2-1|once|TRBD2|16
CASSAGLAGGGDEQFF
TGTGCCAGCAGTGCCGGACTAGCGGGGGGCGGGGATGAGCAGTTCTTC
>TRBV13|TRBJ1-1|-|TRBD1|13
CASSPRGSAEAFF
TGTGCCAGCAGCCCCAGGGGGTCTGCTGAAGCTTTCTTT
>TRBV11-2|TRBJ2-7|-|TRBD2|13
CASSSSGGYEQYF
TGTGCCAGCAGCTCTAGCGGGGGTTACGAGCAGTACTTC
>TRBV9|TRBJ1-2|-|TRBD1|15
CASSAPGQGLYGYTF
TGTGCCAGCAGCGCTCCGGGACAGGGTCTCTATGGCTACACCTTC
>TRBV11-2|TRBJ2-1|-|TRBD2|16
CASSPGAGGPGNEQFF
TGTGCCAGCAGCCCAGGAGCGGGGGGGCCGGGGAATGAGCAGTTCTTC
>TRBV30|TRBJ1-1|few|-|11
CAWSLSVEAFF
TGTGCCTGGAGTTTGTCGGTTGAAGCTTTCTTT
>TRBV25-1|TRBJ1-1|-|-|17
CASSEFFGGEGDTEAFF
TGTGCCAGCAGTGAATTCTTCGGAGGGGAGGGGGACACTGAAGCTTTCTTT
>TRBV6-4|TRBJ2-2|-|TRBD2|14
CASSERGGTGELFF
TGTGCCAGCAGTGAGCGGGGGGGCACCGGGGAGCTGTTTTTT
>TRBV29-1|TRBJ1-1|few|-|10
CSVSNTEAFF
TGCAGCGTCAGTAACACTGAAGCTTTCTTT
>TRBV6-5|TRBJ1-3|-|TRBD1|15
CASSYGTGGGNTIYF
TGTGCCAGCAGTTACGGGACAGGGGGAGGAAACACCATATATTTT
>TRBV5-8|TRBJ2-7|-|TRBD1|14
CASSFGTETYEQYF
TGTGCCAGCAGCTTCGGGACAGAGACCTACGAGCAGTACTTC
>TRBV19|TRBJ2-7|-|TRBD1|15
CASSSGQGGSYEQYF
TGTGCCAGTAGTAGCGGACAGGGTGGAAGCTACGAGCAGTACTTC
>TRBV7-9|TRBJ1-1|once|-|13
CASSAEPNTEAFF
TGTGCCAGCTCGGCGGAGCCGAACACTGAAGCTTTCTTT
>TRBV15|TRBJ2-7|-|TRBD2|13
CATSRVEGGEQYF
TGTGCCACCAGCAGGGTCGAGGGAGGGGAGCAGTACTTC
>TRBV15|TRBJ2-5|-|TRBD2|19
CATSREEVSGAARGETQYF
TGTGCCACCAGCAGAGAAGAGGTTAGCGGGGCCGCCAGGGGAGAGACCCAGTACTTC
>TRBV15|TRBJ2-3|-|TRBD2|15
CATSRLIGGTDTQYF
TGTGCCACCAGCAGACTGATCGGGGGGACAGATACGCAGTATTTT
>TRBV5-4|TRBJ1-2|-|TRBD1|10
CVWTGLGYTF
TGTGTCTGGACAGGGCTTGGCTACACCTTC
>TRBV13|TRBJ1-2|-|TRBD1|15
CASSLYGGQAYGYTF
TGTGCCAGCAGCTTATACGGAGGACAGGCCTATGGCTACACCTTC
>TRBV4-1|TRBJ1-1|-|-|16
CASSQGLDLGNTEAFF
TGCGCCAGCAGCCAAGGACTCGATCTAGGGAACACTGAAGCTTTCTTT
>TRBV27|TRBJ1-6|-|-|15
CASSINTENNSPLHF
TGTGCCAGCAGTATAAACACAGAAAATAATTCACCCCTCCACTTT